This T cell receptor (beta chain) is drawn from a study of CD8 T cells in ankylosing spondylitis. 5'-RACE, quantitative and with molecular barcodes, yielded the TCR beta libraries. TCRdb passed the 5' RACE reads through MiXCR, listing each CDR3 protein once. The table includes 250,000 to 300,000 distinct CDR3 sequences, over 15% detected once. This clonotype was seen a few times. Its antigen is unknown. Whole-study results and caveats: Reportedly, matched ankylosing spondylitis synovial fluid was significantly enriched for disease-linked clones. A CD8+ phenotype characterized the disease-linked clones, which were relatively rare in peripheral blood. Characteristic, it appeared, of ankylosing spondylitis blood was a TCR beta motif of eight highly homologous variants.

The sequenced sample consisted of blood, either unsorted or a sorted T cell fraction (not recorded which). The clonotype was recovered from a male donor with ankylosing spondylitis or in good health (not recorded which).

This chain's CDR3 is CASSPPGGAYNEQFF. CDR3 DNA sequence: TGTGCCAGCTCACCACCGGGGGGCGCCTACAATGAGCAGTTCTTC. V gene TRBV18 combines with J gene TRBJ2-1; D might be TRBD1 or TRBD2, each matching 6 bases. The germline V gene has CDR1 KGHSH and CDR2 LQKENI. V gave up 0 bases and J gave up 2 bases, with 8 bases separating them. The CDR3 sequence is 15 residues long.